The present T cell receptor (beta chain) was sequenced within a study of T cells expressing NK-cell markers. Study summary: Among the eight sequenced donors, seven tested HCMV-seropositive and one tested seronegative.

5'RACE template switching with UMIs produced the TCR beta cDNA. For each CDR3 protein, TCRdb gives one entry from its re-call of the 5' RACE reads, without DNA. The ten most abundant clones cover about 7.1% of a sample with almost 450,000 distinct CDR3 sequences. Regarding this clonotype: Its specificity is not known.

Study-level findings and limits: In 5 to 7 donors, dominant NKG2C+ clonotypes were about 1.0-7.0% of CD8+ T cells.

The CDR3 runs 16 residues. The germline V gene encodes CDR1 DFQATT and CDR2 SNEGSKA (reference sequence). V usage is TRBV20-1 and J usage is TRBJ1-5. This clonotype was obtained from a woman aged 18 to 75 in good health. The material sequenced was blood T cells: a sorted CD56 or NKG2C T cell subset, CD4+ or CD8+ T cells, or bulk PBMC T cells (not recorded which). This CDR3 is CSAGLPDRALNQPQHF.